Below are 7 T cell receptor beta chains sequenced from a single sample in a study of cytomegalovirus exposure and HLA in healthy donors. TCRdb's copy holds only in-frame clones and misses some; the assay was immunoSEQ multiplex PCR. The table lists about 180,000 clones, around 86% of them singletons, with roughly 2.7% in the top ten. The sequencing sample was made of PBMCs. Receptor source: a man between 18 and 29 years old in good health and CMV-seropositive.

J is TRBJ2-7 and V is TRBV5-5; weak D call: TRBD1 (5 bases). Trimming stripped 4 bases from V and 3 bases from J, with 8 bases between. CDR1 is SGHKS, CDR2 YYEKEE, per germline (reference sequence). The CDR3 has 12 amino acids. CDR3: CASSPDIYEQYF. In DNA, the CDR3 is TGTGCCAGCAGCCCGGACATCTACGAGCAGTACTTC.

This clone was counted only a few times. V is TRBV2 and J is TRBJ1-2; D not resolved. V lost 6 bases, J lost 4 bases, and 15 bases lay in between. The CDR3 runs to 14 residues. CDR1 SNHLY and CDR2 FYNNEI come from the germline V gene. The CDR3 sequence: CASRTTPGSYGYTF. In DNA form, the CDR3 reads TGTGCCAGCAGAACGACCCCCGGGAGCTATGGCTACACCTTC.

J is TRBJ2-6 and V is TRBV9; TRBD1 might be the D (6 bases). With 4 bases removed from V and 0 bases from J, the gap between germline ends came to 11 bases. Germline CDR1 reads SGDLS; CDR2 reads YYNGEE. This CDR3 contains 16 residues. CDR3 in DNA: TGTGCCAGCAGCCCCCACAGGGACTCTGGGGCCAACGTCCTGACTTTC. It is translated as CASSPHRDSGANVLTF.

The chain recombines TRBV9 with TRBJ1-5; D unresolved. CDR1 SGDLS and CDR2 YYNGEE come from the germline V gene. This CDR3 region has 14 residues. V lost 2 bases and J 4 bases, leaving 10 bases between the germline ends. The CDR3 spells CASSVSGGNQPQHF. CDR3 DNA sequence: TGTGCCAGCAGCGTTTCAGGAGGTAATCAGCCCCAGCATTTT.

The V call is TRBV5-6, the J call TRBJ1-1; 7 bases are shared with TRBD1. Germline CDR1 SGHDT, CDR2 YYEEEE. The CDR3 is 16 residues long. V dropped 4 bases and J dropped 0; count of bases not matched to a gene: 9. The CDR3 here is CASSPETGMVNTEAFF. The CDR3 DNA reads TGTGCCAGCAGCCCCGAGACAGGGATGGTGAACACTGAAGCTTTCTTT.

V gene TRBV7-9 combines with J gene TRBJ2-5, with a tentative D call TRBD2 (7 bases). The length of the CDR3 is 15 residues. Between the trimmed V and J ends, which lost 1 base and 4 bases, there was a span of 13 bases. The germline gives CDR1 SEHNR, CDR2 FQNEAQ (reference sequence). The CDR3: CASSLVGGGRETQYF. In DNA form, the CDR3 reads TGTGCCAGCAGCTTAGTAGGCGGGGGCCGAGAGACCCAGTACTTC.

This clone was counted a single time. The chain is built from TRBV23-1 and TRBJ2-2; 7 bases map to TRBD1. TRBV23-1 carries the ORF label, with uncertain function. The length of the CDR3 is 16 residues. Trimming took 3 bases from V and 0 from J; bases not matched to a gene: 4. The CDR3 region is CASSHRDSPNTGELFF. CDR3 bases: TGCGCCAGCAGTCATCGGGACAGTCCGAACACCGGGGAGCTGTTTTTT.